These 27 T cell receptor beta chains were sequenced from one sample in a study of blood T cell repertoires in COVID-19. Only in-frame clones appear in the TCRdb table, and some are missing; sequencing was by immunoSEQ multiplex PCR. The sample yields about 300,000 clones, 89% seen once. The sequenced sample was peripheral blood. Source of these receptors: a man younger than 30 who had recovered from COVID-19.

About this clone: Other DNA sequences from this sample encode an identical CDR3 as well. V gene TRBV27 combines with J gene TRBJ2-7; 7 nucleotides match TRBD2. CDR3 length: 14 residues. V gave up 2 bases and J gave up 3 bases; unmatched junction bases: 4. Per the germline V gene, CDR1 is MNHEY and CDR2 is SMNVEV (reference sequence). This CDR3 is CASSLRSGGYEQYF. CDR3 in DNA: TGTGCCAGCAGTTTAAGGTCGGGGGGCTACGAGCAGTACTTC.

The chain uses TRBV30 and TRBJ2-3; 9 bases fit TRBD2. CDR3 size: 18 residues. Per the germline V gene, CDR1 is GTSNPN and CDR2 is SVGIG (reference sequence). V shed 4 bases and J 5 bases; nucleotides not matched to a gene: 19. The CDR3: CAWNRQFGIAGAVDTQYF. The CDR3 DNA is TGTGCCTGGAATCGTCAGTTCGGGATAGCGGGAGCGGTAGATACGCAGTATTTT.

The chain links TRBV2 to TRBJ1-5; D remains unclear. This CDR3 is built from 14 residues. Trimming removed 5 bases at V and 4 bases at J, with 12 bases between. The germline V gene has CDR1 SNHLY and CDR2 FYNNEI. The CDR3 is CASSRDNLNQPQHF. The CDR3 DNA follows: TGTGCCAGCAGTCGTGACAACCTGAATCAGCCCCAGCATTTT.

The chain carries TRBV5-1 and TRBJ2-5, with TRBD2 matching over 12 bases. Looked up from germline, CDR1 is SGHRS and CDR2 is YFSETQ. J lost 1 base, V lost 4 bases, and 2 bases had no gene match. This CDR3 comprises 15 residues. The CDR3 nucleotides are TGCGCCAGCAGCGGACTAGCGGGGCTCCAAGAGACCCAGTACTTC. Its protein product is CASSGLAGLQETQYF.

This clone appeared a few times. CDR3 coding DNA: TGTGCCAGCGGAGACAGGGAGGTCTACGGCTACACCTTC. Residues: CASGDREVYGYTF. The genes are TRBV27 and TRBJ1-2; 7 positions match TRBD1. Losses at the gene ends were 8 bases for V and 8 bases for J; bases not matched to a gene: 11. This CDR3 is 13 amino acids long. Germline V gene lookup returns CDR1 MNHEY and CDR2 SMNVEV (reference sequence).

The chain carries TRBV7-8 and TRBJ2-1, with 8 bases aligning to TRBD1. The V and J ends lost 2 bases and 4 bases, in that order; junction bases with no gene match: 7. Germline V CDR1 and CDR2: SGHVS, FQNEAQ. CDR3 length: 16 amino acids. CDR3 region: CASSLLTTGAYNEQFF. In DNA, the CDR3 is TGTGCCAGCAGCTTACTAACGACAGGGGCATACAATGAGCAGTTCTTC.

The chain has TRBV2 and TRBJ1-5; the match to TRBD1 covers 7 bases. The CDR3 is made up of 14 amino acids. Trimming at V came to 4 bases and at J to 5 bases, leaving 5 bases not matched to a gene. In germline, CDR1 is SNHLY, CDR2 FYNNEI. For the CDR3, the DNA is TGTGCCAGCAGTGGAGGACAGGCTTATCAGCCCCAGCATTTT. Its protein is CASSGGQAYQPQHF.

This clone was counted a few times. Distinct nucleotide sequences in the sample also encode this CDR3. V is TRBV6-1 and J is TRBJ2-7, with 10 bases aligning to TRBD1. The CDR3 is 15 residues long. J was trimmed by 0 bases and V by 1 base; bases with no gene match: 0. Germline V gene data show CDR1 as MNHNS and CDR2 as SASEGT. The CDR3 nucleotides read TGTGCCAGCAGTGAAGGGACAGGGGGCTCCTACGAGCAGTACTTC. Translation gives CASSEGTGGSYEQYF.

The genes are TRBV18 and TRBJ1-6; a weak D match, TRBD1 (6 bases). CDR3 length: 18 residues. Trimming removed 1 base from V and 0 bases from J, with 13 bases in between. Germline V gene sequence: CDR1 KGHSH, CDR2 LQKENI. For the CDR3, the DNA is TGTGCCAGCTCACCACGGGACATTTCGAGCTCCTATAATTCACCCCTCCACTTT. Amino acid sequence: CASSPRDISSSYNSPLHF. Combining the CDR3 with reference TRBV18 and TRBJ1-6 gives the whole variable domain NAGVMQNPRHLVRRRGQEARLRCSPMKGHSHVYWYRQLPEEGLKFMVYLQKENIIDESGMPKERFSAEFPKEGPSILRIQQVVRGDSAAYFCASSPRDISSSYNSPLHFGNGTRLTVT.

This chain's CDR3 is CASSLSWDKSYEQYF. As DNA, the CDR3 is TGTGCCAGCAGCTTATCGTGGGACAAGTCCTACGAGCAGTACTTC. The rearrangement links TRBV7-2 to TRBJ2-7, with D tentatively TRBD1 (6 bases). V lost 2 bases and J lost 1, with 12 bases in between. Germline loops: CDR1 SGHTA, CDR2 FQGNSA. The CDR3 has 15 amino acids.

This clone was found a few times. The CDR3 loop is CSVLQGNTEAFF. The CDR3, as DNA: TGCAGCGTTCTACAGGGGAACACTGAAGCTTTCTTT. The chain couples TRBV29-1 to TRBJ1-1; a possible D gene is TRBD1 (6 bases). V lost 5 bases and J 1 base, leaving 8 bases between the germline ends. CDR3 length: 12 residues. The germline CDR1 and CDR2 sequences are SQVTM and ANQGSEA.

The gene calls are TRBV3-1 (or the pseudogene TRBV3-2) and TRBJ2-5; 8 bases are shared with TRBD1. Germline V lookup: CDR1 LGHDT, CDR2 YNNKEL (reference sequence). Unmatched junction bases numbered 4, after V lost 2 bases and J lost 5 bases. The length of the CDR3 is 14 residues. The CDR3 sequence is CASSQQTGEETQYF. The CDR3 DNA reads as TGTGCCAGCAGCCAACAGACAGGGGAGGAGACCCAGTACTTC.

This chain's CDR3 is CASSKAPWVGSNYGYTF. The CDR3 nucleotides read TGTGCCAGCAGCAAAGCGCCGTGGGTAGGGAGTAACTATGGCTACACCTTC. The chain links TRBV21-1 to TRBJ1-2. TRBV21-1 counts as a pseudogene. This CDR3 comprises 17 residues.

The genes are TRBV9 and TRBJ1-1; a weak D match, TRBD1 (5 bases). Germline CDR1 and CDR2: SGDLS and YYNGEE. V lost 0 bases and J 2 bases, leaving 11 bases between the germline ends. The CDR3 totals 15 residues. DNA of the CDR3: TGTGCCAGCAGCGTAGTACGGCAGGGTAACACTGAAGCTTTCTTT. This gives the protein CASSVVRQGNTEAFF.

This chain connects TRBV7-2 to TRBJ1-2; D remains ambiguous. The CDR3 has 19 amino acids. CDR1 and CDR2 from the germline V gene are SGHTA and FQGNSA. Trimming took off 4 bases at V and 8 bases at J, with 32 bases between the two ends. The CDR3 coding sequence is TGTGCCAGCAGCTCAGGAGGTCCGGAAGGTACATGGCTCCCGTGGGGCTACACCTTC. Translated, it gives CASSSGGPEGTWLPWGYTF.

The V gene is TRBV5-6, the J gene TRBJ2-7; D is ambiguous. Trimming stripped 2 bases from V and 3 bases from J, with 12 bases between. Looked up from germline, CDR1 is SGHDT and CDR2 is YYEEEE. The CDR3 spans 14 residues. The CDR3 here is CASSFGGSNYEQYF. The CDR3 region has the DNA TGTGCCAGCAGCTTCGGCGGATCCAACTACGAGCAGTACTTC.

The chain combines TRBV28 with TRBJ2-7, with TRBD1 as a possible D gene (6 bases). V gave up 3 bases and J gave up 2 bases, with 11 bases separating them. Germline assignment: CDR1 MDHEN and CDR2 SYDVKM. The CDR3 is 14 amino acids. The CDR3 spells CASSFRGQPYEQYF. The DNA of the CDR3 is TGTGCCAGCAGTTTCAGGGGTCAGCCCTACGAGCAGTACTTC.

This clone was seen a handful of times. The chain links TRBV19 to TRBJ1-6; D is unresolved. V lost 1 base, J lost 9 bases, and 10 bases lay in between. Germline values: CDR1 LNHDA, CDR2 SQIVND (reference sequence). The CDR3 contains 14 residues. This CDR3 reads CASSIGPGGSPLHF. Here the CDR3 DNA reads TGTGCCAGTAGTATAGGCCCCGGCGGTTCACCCCTCCACTTT.

This chain links TRBV27 with TRBJ1-4, with D maybe TRBD1 (6 bases). Germline V gives CDR1 MNHEY, CDR2 SMNVEV (reference sequence). CDR3 size: 14 residues. Trimming removed 6 bases from V and 8 bases from J, with 16 bases in between. DNA of the CDR3: TGTGCCAGCAGACGCGACAGGCTGGGAGAAAAACTGTTTTTT. This sequence encodes CASRRDRLGEKLFF. The full variable domain, completed using reference TRBV27 and TRBJ1-4, is EAQVTQNPRYLITVTGKKLTVTCSQNMNHEYMSWYRQDPGLGLRQIYYSMNVEVTDKGDVPEGYKVSRKEKRNFPLILESPSPNQTSLYFCASRRDRLGEKLFFGSGTQLSVL.

This clone appeared a few times. The gene calls are TRBV6-6 and TRBJ2-2; D not certain. The germline V gene encodes CDR1 MNHNY and CDR2 SVGAGI (reference sequence). Between the trimmed V and J ends, which lost 2 bases and 3 bases, there was a span of 7 bases. The CDR3 has 14 residues. CDR3 amino acids: CASSYLQDTGELFF. CDR3 bases: TGTGCCAGCAGTTACCTTCAGGACACCGGGGAGCTGTTTTTT.

The chain carries TRBV7-8 and TRBJ2-3; 7 nucleotides agree with TRBD2. Germline V gene data show CDR1 as SGHVS and CDR2 as FQNEAQ. V was pared by 5 bases and J by 0 bases, with 17 bases of the junction left unmatched. The CDR3 contains 19 residues. CDR3 region: CASSASGRGGGKSTDTQYF. CDR3 nucleotides: TGTGCCAGCAGCGCTAGTGGGAGAGGCGGGGGAAAGAGCACAGATACGCAGTATTTT. The full variable domain, its missing parts supplied by reference TRBV7-8 and TRBJ2-3, is GAGVSQSPRYKVAKRGQDVALRCDPISGHVSLFWYQQALGQGPEFLTYFQNEAQLDKSGLPSDRFFAERPEGSVSTLKIQRTQQEDSAVYLCASSASGRGGGKSTDTQYFGPGTRLTVL.

V is TRBV25-1 and J is TRBJ2-7; a possible D gene is TRBD1 (6 bases). The length of the CDR3 is 14 residues. Germline V gene sequence: CDR1 MGHDK, CDR2 SYGVNS. Trimming removed 3 bases at V and 5 bases at J, with 14 bases between. The CDR3, as DNA: TGTGCCAGCAGTGATCCCCGGACAGACAACGAGCAGTACTTC. Translating gives CASSDPRTDNEQYF.

This chain joins TRBV4-2 and TRBJ2-1, with 7 bases matching TRBD2. The germline gives CDR1 LGHNA, CDR2 YNFKEQ. Trimming took 4 bases from V and 0 from J; bases not matched to a gene: 9. The length of the CDR3 is 17 residues. CDR3 nucleotides: TGTGCCAGCAGCCCGGGCCCAAGCGGGACCTCCTACAATGAGCAGTTCTTC. Its protein product is CASSPGPSGTSYNEQFF.

The J gene is TRBJ2-5, the V gene TRBV25-1, with D possibly matching TRBD2 (6 bases). V lost 4 bases to trimming and J lost 4 bases, with 16 bases between them. The CDR3 length is 15 residues. Germline values: CDR1 MGHDK, CDR2 SYGVNS. CDR3 in amino acids: CASSAFNGAGETQYF. In DNA, the CDR3 is TGTGCCAGCAGTGCCTTTAATGGAGCGGGAGAGACCCAGTACTTC.

The chain couples TRBV9 to TRBJ1-2; D is unclear. The CDR3 is made up of 15 amino acids. Trimming shortened V by 3 bases and J by 0 bases, and 12 bases separated the two germline ends. Germline V CDR1 and CDR2: SGDLS, YYNGEE. The CDR3 loop is CASSGSSVANYGYTF. Written as DNA, the CDR3 is TGTGCCAGCAGCGGAAGTAGCGTAGCTAACTATGGCTACACCTTC.

The chain uses TRBV19 and TRBJ1-1, with D unresolved. The germline V gene encodes CDR1 LNHDA and CDR2 SQIVND (reference sequence). Deletions cut 3 bases from V and 4 bases from J, with 9 bases between. CDR3 length equals 13 residues. CDR3 sequence reads: CASSISTGTEAFF. The CDR3 DNA follows: TGTGCCAGTAGTATTAGCACGGGCACTGAAGCTTTCTTT.

The chain recombines TRBV2 with TRBJ2-5, with a weak D call TRBD2 (5 bases). Between the trimmed V and J ends, which lost 3 bases and 0 bases, there was a span of 8 bases. Germline CDR1 SNHLY, CDR2 FYNNEI. This CDR3 has 14 amino acids. CDR3 sequence reads: CASSDPADQETQYF. The CDR3 coding sequence is TGTGCCAGCAGTGACCCAGCGGACCAAGAGACCCAGTACTTC.